Below are 28 T cell receptor beta chains sequenced from a single sample in a study of cytomegalovirus exposure and HLA in healthy donors. The PCR contained 60 Vbeta and 13 Jbeta primers. Sequenced by immunoSEQ multiplex PCR; TCRdb stores in-frame clones only, minus some. The sample consists of about 200,000 clones, 85% to 90% of them appearing once. Sequenced input: PBMCs. These receptors were collected from a man aged 30 to 45 in good health and CMV-seronegative.

The genes are TRBV6-1 and TRBJ2-5; D gene ambiguous. The tail of the sequence fits TRBJ2-7 better, so the J call may be wrong. CDR3 length: 9 amino acids. Germline lookup yields CDR1 MNHNS and CDR2 SASEGT. In DNA form, the CDR3 reads TGTGCCAGCAGTGACGAGCAGTACTTC. Protein: CASSDEQYF.

The J gene is TRBJ2-4, the V gene TRBV28, with D possibly matching TRBD2 (6 bases). The germline CDR1 and CDR2 sequences are MDHEN and SYDVKM. The CDR3 loop spans 14 amino acids. Trimming shortened V by 5 bases and J by 4 bases, and 12 bases separated the two germline ends. The CDR3 reads CASSTEGFKNIQYF. CDR3 DNA sequence: TGTGCCAGCAGTACGGAGGGGTTTAAAAACATTCAGTACTTC.

This clone has only a few counts. V gene TRBV6-1 combines with J gene TRBJ1-4; the match to TRBD1 covers 8 bases. The V gene's germline CDR1 is MNHNS and CDR2 SASEGT. J lost 5 bases, V lost 1 base, and 3 bases had no gene match. This CDR3 is 15 amino acids long. DNA of the CDR3: TGTGCCAGCAGTGAAGTCACAGGGGGGAATGAAAAACTGTTTTTT. Translated, it gives CASSEVTGGNEKLFF.

The chain has TRBV28 and TRBJ2-1, with D tentatively TRBD2 (7 bases). The ends were cut back, 8 bases at V and 0 bases at J, with 14 bases in the middle. This CDR3 is 15 amino acids long. Germline V gives CDR1 MDHEN, CDR2 SYDVKM. The CDR3 DNA follows: TGTGCCAGCGCGGGGGCGGGTAGCTCCTACAATGAGCAGTTCTTC. This gives the protein CASAGAGSSYNEQFF.

CDR3 sequence reads: CASSVDNYEQFF. CDR3 DNA: TGCGCCAGCAGTGTCGACAATTATGAGCAGTTCTTC. The rearrangement uses TRBV10-1 and TRBJ2-1; D gene uncertain. Trimming stripped 4 bases from V and 8 bases from J, with 9 bases between. From germline, CDR1 is WNHNN and CDR2 SYGVQD (reference sequence). The CDR3 has 12 amino acids.

The chain has TRBV14 and TRBJ2-3; D is ambiguous. Germline values: CDR1 SGHDN, CDR2 FVKESK. CDR3 length: 15 amino acids. Trimming removed 0 bases at V and 1 base at J, with 8 bases between. The CDR3: CASSQEELGTDTQYF. The DNA of the CDR3 is TGTGCCAGCAGCCAAGAGGAGCTAGGCACAGATACGCAGTATTTT.

The CDR3 sequence: CASSLEGQYGYTF. Written as DNA, the CDR3 is TGTGCCAGCAGCTTGGAGGGACAGTATGGCTACACCTTC. The chain recombines TRBV5-6 with TRBJ1-2, with 7 bases identical to TRBD1. V gave up 0 bases and J gave up 5 bases; unmatched junction bases: 1. Germline CDR1 and CDR2: SGHDT and YYEEEE. There are 13 residues in the CDR3.

V and J are TRBV7-2 and TRBJ2-1; the D gene is possibly TRBD1 (6 bases). This CDR3 region has 16 residues. V was clipped by 1 base and J by 4 bases, with 14 bases between them. CDR1 SGHTA and CDR2 FQGNSA come from the germline V gene. DNA of the CDR3: TGTGCCAGCAGCTTAGGGGGACAAGCTGGATACAATGAGCAGTTCTTC. Amino acids: CASSLGGQAGYNEQFF.

This clone was observed a single time. This chain uses TRBV27 with TRBJ2-7, with a tentative D call TRBD1 (5 bases). Deletions cut 0 bases from V and 4 bases from J, with 16 bases between. The CDR3 loop spans 16 amino acids. Looked up from germline, CDR1 is MNHEY and CDR2 is SMNVEV (reference sequence). The CDR3 region is CASSLSKGALTYEQYF. DNA for the CDR3: TGTGCCAGCAGTTTATCTAAAGGGGCGCTAACTTACGAGCAGTACTTC.

The CDR3 region is CASRDRAYEQYF. DNA for the CDR3: TGTGCCAGCAGGGACAGGGCCTACGAGCAGTACTTC. The chain combines TRBV2 with TRBJ2-7; 8 positions agree with TRBD1. The CDR3 runs to 12 residues. Germline V gene lookup returns CDR1 SNHLY and CDR2 FYNNEI. Trimming cost V 6 bases and J 2 bases; bases outside gene matches: 0.

V gene TRBV4-1 combines with J gene TRBJ2-5, with 7 nucleotides matching TRBD1. CDR3 length: 13 amino acids. Trimming at V came to 3 bases and at J to 5 bases, leaving 3 bases not matched to a gene. Germline CDR1 reads MGHRA; CDR2 reads YSYEKL. The CDR3 reads CASSHRGLETQYF. DNA of the CDR3: TGCGCCAGCAGCCACAGGGGGTTGGAGACCCAGTACTTC.

The rearrangement uses TRBV19 and TRBJ1-4; possible D gene TRBD1, 6 bases. The germline V gene encodes CDR1 LNHDA and CDR2 SQIVND (reference sequence). V lost 5 bases and J 8 bases, leaving 12 bases between the germline ends. This CDR3 has 13 amino acids. CDR3 DNA sequence: TGTGCCAGTAGTTCACACCAGGGGGAAAAACTGTTTTTT. It translates to CASSSHQGEKLFF.

A remark on this clone: Its ends do not fully match the called genes, so a read error is possible. V usage is TRBV7-7 and J usage is TRBJ2-7; TRBD2 matches 11 bases. Germline V gene lookup returns CDR1 SSHAT and CDR2 FNYEAQ (reference sequence). This CDR3 comprises 20 residues. The CDR3 sequence: CASSSGTSGSHLHRSNEQYF. CDR3 DNA: TGTGCTAGCAGTTCCGGGACTAGCGGATCCCACCTCCACCGTTCGAACGAGCAGTACTTC. The entire variable domain, with the rest obtained from reference TRBV7-7 and TRBJ2-7, is as follows: GAGVSQSPRYKVTKRGQDVTLRCDPISSHATLYWYQQALGQGPEFLTYFNYEAQPDKSGLPSDRFSAERPEGSISTLTIQRTEQRDSAMYRCASSSGTSGSHLHRSNEQYFGPGTRLTVT.

The chain has TRBV7-8 and TRBJ1-4, with TRBD1 matching over 9 bases. Germline assignment: CDR1 SGHVS and CDR2 FQNEAQ. Trimming removed 2 bases from V and 5 bases from J; junction bases left unmatched: 21. This CDR3 is 21 amino acids long. The CDR3 protein is CASSLPKPGQGSQERNEKLFF. CDR3 coding DNA: TGTGCCAGCAGCTTACCCAAACCGGGACAGGGATCCCAAGAGAGAAATGAAAAACTGTTTTTT.

This chain links TRBV6-4 with TRBJ1-5; D is ambiguous. This CDR3 comprises 14 residues. V lost 0 bases and J lost 10, with 13 bases in between. CDR1 MRHNA and CDR2 SNTAGT come from the germline V gene. The CDR3 is CASSDSTRGSPQHF. The CDR3 DNA reads TGTGCCAGCAGTGACTCGACCCGAGGCAGCCCCCAGCATTTT.

The rearrangement uses TRBV6-5 and TRBJ2-5, with D tentatively TRBD1 (6 bases). Near its end, the DNA agrees better with TRBJ2-7, so the J call may be wrong. This CDR3 contains 15 residues. Germline lookup yields CDR1 MNHEY and CDR2 SVGAGI. CDR3 loop: CASSYKIQGTYEQYF. The CDR3, as DNA: TGTGCCAGCAGTTACAAAATACAGGGTACCTACGAGCAGTACTTC.

This chain uses TRBV7-9 with TRBJ2-5; 9 bases fit TRBD1. Germline assignment: CDR1 SEHNR and CDR2 FQNEAQ (reference sequence). The V and J ends lost 5 bases and 4 bases, in that order; junction bases with no gene match: 8. The CDR3 sequence is 15 residues long. DNA for the CDR3: TGTGCCAGCAGCCCCCCTAGGGGACAGGGAGAGACCCAGTACTTC. Encoded protein: CASSPPRGQGETQYF. The full variable domain, rest sourced from reference TRBV7-9 and TRBJ2-5, is DTGVSQNPRHKITKRGQNVTFRCDPISEHNRLYWYRQTLGQGPEFLTYFQNEAQLEKSRLLSDRFSAERPKGSFSTLEIQRTEQGDSAMYLCASSPPRGQGETQYFGPGTRLLVL.

This clone has only a few counts. At one end, the junction sequence differs from germline, possibly due to a read error. The chain has TRBV28 and TRBJ2-4, with D possibly being TRBD2 (6 bases). CDR1 MDHEN and CDR2 SYDVKM come from the germline V gene. The CDR3 spans 13 residues. The CDR3 is CASSLPGVNSQYF. In nucleotides, the CDR3 is TGTGCCAGCAGTTTACCGGGAGTAAACAGTCAGTACTTC.

This clone came up once. The chain is built from TRBV7-2 and TRBJ1-5; possibly TRBD1 for D (5 bases). This CDR3 contains 14 residues. In germline, CDR1 is SGHTA, CDR2 FQGNSA. Deletions cut 1 base from V and 6 bases from J, with 10 bases between. The DNA of the CDR3 is TGTGCCAGCAGCTTAGGGGGCTCGGGTCAGCCCCAGCATTTT. It yields the protein CASSLGGSGQPQHF.

The chain couples TRBV29-1 to TRBJ2-1; D may be TRBD2 (6 bases). Trimming took 7 bases from V and 0 from J, leaving 16 bases between them. This CDR3 region has 15 residues. Germline V gene lookup returns CDR1 SQVTM and CDR2 ANQGSEA. For the CDR3, the DNA is TGCAGCGGGGGTTGGACCGGGAGCTCCTACAATGAGCAGTTCTTC. As protein: CSGGWTGSSYNEQFF.

V is TRBV2 and J is TRBJ2-5, with 7 bases matching TRBD1. V gave up 6 bases and J gave up 14 bases; unmatched junction bases: 9. The germline V gene has CDR1 SNHLY and CDR2 FYNNEI. The length of the CDR3 is 11 residues. The CDR3 nucleotides read TGTGCCAGCAGGACGGACAGGACAAGTTACTTC. Translating gives CASRTDRTSYF.

This chain uses TRBV5-1 with TRBJ1-3; D is possibly TRBD1 (5 bases). From germline, CDR1 is SGHRS and CDR2 YFSETQ. The CDR3 loop spans 13 amino acids. Trimming took off 4 bases at V and 2 bases at J, with 7 bases between the two ends. CDR3: CASSPGPGNTIYF. The DNA for the CDR3 is TGCGCCAGCAGCCCAGGGCCTGGAAACACCATATATTTT.

The chain combines TRBV27 with TRBJ1-1; weak D call: TRBD1 (6 bases). Trimming took 5 bases from V and 1 from J, leaving 8 bases between them. The CDR3 is made up of 13 amino acids. Germline V lookup: CDR1 MNHEY, CDR2 SMNVEV (reference sequence). CDR3 nucleotides: TGTGCCAGCAGTCCGACAGGGAACACTGAAGCTTTCTTT. This sequence encodes CASSPTGNTEAFF.

This chain connects TRBV5-5 to TRBJ2-7; TRBD1 is a possible D gene (5 bases). Trimming removed 3 bases from V and 4 bases from J, with 14 bases in between. The CDR3 consists of 14 residues. Germline values: CDR1 SGHKS, CDR2 YYEKEE (reference sequence). The DNA for the CDR3 is TGTGCCAGCAGCTCGGACATTCATCAATACGAGCAGTACTTC. Translating it yields CASSSDIHQYEQYF.

This rearrangement joins TRBV6-1 to TRBJ1-2, with 8 bases identical to TRBD1. With 8 bases clipped from V and 5 bases from J, the junction kept 10 bases outside the gene matches. CDR1 and CDR2 (germline): MNHNS, SASEGT. The CDR3 has 14 amino acids. The CDR3 region is CASRTGSSTYGYTF. The CDR3 DNA follows: TGTGCCAGCCGGACAGGGAGCAGCACGTATGGCTACACCTTC.

V and J are TRBV2 and TRBJ2-2, with 7 bases matching TRBD1. Trimming at V came to 6 bases and at J to 8 bases, leaving 12 bases not matched to a gene. Germline V lookup: CDR1 SNHLY, CDR2 FYNNEI. The CDR3 contains 15 residues. As DNA, the CDR3 is TGTGCCAGCAGAGCATGGACAGGAGCCACGGGGGAGCTGTTTTTT. Translated: CASRAWTGATGELFF.

This sequence joins TRBV27 and TRBJ1-1; 7 bases are shared with TRBD1. Unmatched junction bases numbered 8, after V lost 6 bases and J lost 7 bases. The CDR3 has 13 residues. Germline V gene lookup returns CDR1 MNHEY and CDR2 SMNVEV (reference sequence). The CDR3 DNA reads TGTGCCAGCAGCTCGGGACAGAGAAATGAAGCTTTCTTT. It translates to CASSSGQRNEAFF.

This clone occurred once. The rearrangement joins TRBV28 to TRBJ1-3; 7 positions agree with TRBD1. V shed 5 bases and J 0 bases; nucleotides not matched to a gene: 7. Looked up from germline, CDR1 is MDHEN and CDR2 is SYDVKM. There are 16 residues in the CDR3. The CDR3 nucleotides read TGTGCCAGCAGTACCTACAGGGGATACTCTGGAAACACCATATATTTT. Protein: CASSTYRGYSGNTIYF.